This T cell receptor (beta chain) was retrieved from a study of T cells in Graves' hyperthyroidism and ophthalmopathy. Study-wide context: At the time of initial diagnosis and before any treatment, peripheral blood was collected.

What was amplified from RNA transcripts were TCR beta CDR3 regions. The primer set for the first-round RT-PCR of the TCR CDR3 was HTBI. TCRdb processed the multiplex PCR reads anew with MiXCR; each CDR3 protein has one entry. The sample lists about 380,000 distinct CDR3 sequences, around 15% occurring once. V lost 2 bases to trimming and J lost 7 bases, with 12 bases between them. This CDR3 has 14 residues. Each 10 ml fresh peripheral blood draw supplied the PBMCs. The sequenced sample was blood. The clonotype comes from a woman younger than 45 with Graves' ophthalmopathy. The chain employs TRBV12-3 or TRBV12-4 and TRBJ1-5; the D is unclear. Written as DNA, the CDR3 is TGTGCCAGCAGTTTAAAGGAGGGTTGGCAGCCCCAGCATTTT. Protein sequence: CASSLKEGWQPQHF.